Below, 3 T cell receptor beta chains from the same sample are listed, as sequenced in a study of long-term antiretroviral therapy in people with HIV (dated by TCRdb to the early 2020s). Sequencing of the TRB variable region was done with the immunoSEQ hsTCRB v3.0 assay at survey level resolution. This immuneACCESS table, as held by TCRdb, lists in-frame sequences with V and J called but not all clones. Of the missing ones, under half trace to an unresolved V gene in checked studies; the others have no known cause. Present in this sample are 16,000 or so clones, 80% to 90% of which were seen just once. The ten largest clones take up about 5.2% of the sample. The source material was unsorted PBMCs, sampled 0.5 years after starting antiretroviral therapy. The receptor source for this set is a woman between 35 and 50 years old with HIV.

This clone was detected a few times. The rearrangement links TRBV28 to TRBJ1-2; 12 bases align to TRBD1. CDR1 is MDHEN and CDR2 is SYDVKM in the germline V gene. The CDR3 is 16 residues long. The V and J ends lost 6 bases and 3 bases, in that order; junction bases with no gene match: 8. The CDR3 spells CASSQPRDRGHYGYTF. CDR3 nucleotides: TGTGCCAGCAGCCAACCTCGGGACAGGGGGCACTATGGCTACACCTTC.

The chain has TRBV28 and TRBJ1-1, with a weak D call TRBD1 (5 bases). This CDR3 region has 14 residues. The V and J ends lost 3 bases and 0 bases respectively, with 8 bases between them. Germline CDR1 reads MDHEN; CDR2 reads SYDVKM. CDR3 in DNA: TGTGCCAGCAGTTTGAGGGGATTGAACACTGAAGCTTTCTTT. Translation gives CASSLRGLNTEAFF. Full variable domain (outside the CDR3, taken from reference TRBV28 and TRBJ1-1): DVKVTQSSRYLVKRTGEKVFLECVQDMDHENMFWYRQDPGLGLRLIYFSYDVKMKEKGDIPEGYSVSREKKERFSLILESASTNQTSMYLCASSLRGLNTEAFFGQGTRLTVV.

The chain combines TRBV7-9 with TRBJ2-1, with D hard to call. Germline V lookup: CDR1 SEHNR, CDR2 FQNEAQ (reference sequence). Trimming cost V 4 bases and J 1 base, with 5 bases left between them. The CDR3 sequence is 13 residues long. The CDR3 DNA reads TGTGCCAGCAGCTCCTTATCCTACAATGAGCAGTTCTTC. This translates into CASSSLSYNEQFF.